Included here is one T cell receptor (beta chain) sequence, with context. Its antigen is still unknown. The data stem from a study of siplizumab effects on memory and regulatory T cells. Points from the study as a whole: Naive-or-memory phenotypes were unassignable for roughly 75-95% of proliferating CD4+ or CD8+ clones.

Clones were read by immunoSEQ multiplex PCR, and TCRdb kept only the in-frame ones, dropping some. Of about 91,000 clones in the sample, 80% to 95% were seen once. The CDR3 is 14 amino acids. V lost 8 bases and J lost 3; bases outside the gene matches: 10. Per the germline V gene, CDR1 is MNHNY and CDR2 is SVGAGI (reference sequence). The J gene is TRBJ2-7, the V gene TRBV6-6; 7 nucleotides line up with TRBD2. This sequence was found in a human donor in good health. Sequencing was carried out using CD8+ T cells sorted from blood. CDR3 residues: CASFGLADVYEQYF. The CDR3 nucleotides are TGTGCCAGCTTCGGGCTAGCGGATGTCTACGAGCAGTACTTC.